This T cell receptor beta chain originates from a study of early T cells in non-severe SARS-CoV-2 infection. Study conclusions and caveats: Using VDJdb, the matching emphasized anti-spike CD8 responses while missing private and CD4 specificities.

Details on this clonotype: The antigen remains undetermined.

Germline-derived CDR1 and CDR2 are SGHTA and FQGNSA. V lost 5 bases and J lost 0, with 10 bases in between. The CDR3 totals 14 residues. In the library, individual cDNA molecules carried attached unique molecular identifiers. Using its own MiXCR run on the 5' RACE reads, TCRdb lists one record per CDR3 protein. The sample lists roughly 99,000 distinct CDR3 sequences, about an eighth seen once, with 3.5% to 5% in the top ten. The TCR comes from an adult who was a healthcare worker with PCR-confirmed SARS-CoV-2 infection or an uninfected control (not recorded which). The chain combines TRBV7-2 with TRBJ1-1; tentatively, D is TRBD1 (6 bases). Sequenced material: whole blood, taken at baseline. The CDR3 DNA follows: TGTGCCAGCAGCGTGACAGGAGTGAACACTGAAGCTTTCTTT. It codes for CASSVTGVNTEAFF. The entire variable domain, with the rest obtained from reference TRBV7-2 and TRBJ1-1, is as follows: GAGVSQSPSNKVTEKGKDVELRCDPISGHTALYWYRQSLGQGLEFLIYFQGNSAPDKSGLPSDRFSAERTGGSVSTLTIQRTQQEDSAVYLCASSVTGVNTEAFFGQGTRLTVV.